These 29 T cell receptor beta chains originate from one sample sequenced in a study of T cell responses to AZD1222 COVID-19 vaccine. TCRdb keeps only in-frame clones here, not all; method: immunoSEQ multiplex PCR. The sample yields 140,000 to 150,000 clones, more than 80% seen once. Source: peripheral blood, taken on day 0 of AZD1222 vaccination. Receptors originate from an adult in good health.

V and J are TRBV10-2 and TRBJ1-2; D perhaps matches TRBD1 (5 bases). Germline loops: CDR1 WSHSY, CDR2 SAAADI. Between the trimmed V and J ends, which lost 0 bases and 4 bases, there was a span of 6 bases. This CDR3 spans 13 amino acids. The CDR3 is CASSESGTYGYTF. CDR3 nucleotides: TGCGCCAGCAGTGAGTCGGGGACCTATGGCTACACCTTC.

J is TRBJ1-4 and V is TRBV28, with D unclear. Germline lookup yields CDR1 MDHEN and CDR2 SYDVKM. V shed 6 bases and J shed 5 bases, with 16 bases lying between them. This CDR3 has 15 amino acids. CDR3 residues: CASSIDRRRNEKLFF. The CDR3 DNA sequence: TGTGCCAGCAGCATTGACCGTAGGAGGAATGAAAAACTGTTTTTT.

The rearrangement joins TRBV7-9 to TRBJ1-5, with unresolved D. V was clipped by 2 bases and J by 1 base, with 6 bases between them. The germline V gene has CDR1 SEHNR and CDR2 FQNEAQ (reference sequence). CDR3 length: 14 amino acids. The CDR3 DNA follows: TGTGCCAGCAGCTTAACGGGGAGCAATCAGCCCCAGCATTTT. Translation: CASSLTGSNQPQHF.

The chain couples TRBV7-9 to TRBJ2-7, with 7 positions matching TRBD2. This CDR3 contains 13 residues. Trimming removed 0 bases from V and 6 bases from J; junction bases left unmatched: 2. The germline gives CDR1 SEHNR, CDR2 FQNEAQ (reference sequence). In DNA, the CDR3 is TGTGCCAGCAGCTTAGCGTCGGGAGGCGAGCAGTACTTC. Translating it yields CASSLASGGEQYF.

The chain is built from TRBV3-1 (or the pseudogene TRBV3-2) and TRBJ1-5, with TRBD1 identical over 9 bases. From germline, CDR1 is LGHDT and CDR2 YNNKEL (reference sequence). The CDR3 contains 16 residues. The J segment lost 2 bases and the V segment lost 2 bases, leaving 4 bases of the junction unmatched. Written as DNA, the CDR3 is TGTGCCAGCAGCCAAACAGGGGGCAAGGGCAATCAGCCCCAGCATTTT. This encodes CASSQTGGKGNQPQHF.

This sequence joins TRBV4-2 and TRBJ1-5; possible D gene TRBD1, 5 bases. Deletions cut 4 bases from V and 6 bases from J, with 16 bases between. Germline loops: CDR1 LGHNA, CDR2 YNFKEQ. The CDR3 is 15 amino acids. Here the CDR3 reads CASSRETALLQPQHF. The CDR3 region has the DNA TGTGCCAGCAGCCGAGAGACAGCACTCCTTCAGCCCCAGCATTTT.

The J gene is TRBJ1-1, the V gene TRBV20-1, with D uncertain. V lost 3 bases and J lost 7, with 9 bases in between. Germline-derived CDR1 and CDR2 are DFQATT and SNEGSKA (reference sequence). This CDR3 contains 11 residues. The CDR3 sequence: CSASSSYEAFF. CDR3 DNA sequence: TGCAGTGCTAGTTCTTCTTATGAAGCTTTCTTT.

This clone showed up just once. The rearrangement joins TRBV13 to TRBJ2-3; D remains unclear. Germline V gene lookup returns CDR1 PRHDT and CDR2 FYEKMQ (reference sequence). V lost 2 bases and J 2 bases, leaving 14 bases between the germline ends. The CDR3 has 16 amino acids. The CDR3 protein is CASSLNSQWDTDTQYF. CDR3 coding DNA: TGTGCCAGCAGCTTAAATTCCCAGTGGGACACAGATACGCAGTATTTT.

CDR3 region: CASSLARDSYGYTF. The CDR3 region has the DNA TGTGCCAGCAGCTTAGCGCGGGACAGCTATGGCTACACCTTC. V and J are TRBV7-2 and TRBJ1-2, with 7 nucleotides matching TRBD1. The CDR3 loop spans 14 amino acids. CDR1 is SGHTA, CDR2 FQGNSA, per germline. The V segment lost 0 bases and the J segment 4 bases; nucleotides outside the gene matches: 2.

The genes are TRBV10-3 and TRBJ2-7, with D unclear. The CDR3 extends over 12 amino acids. V dropped 8 bases and J dropped 1 base, with 9 bases sitting between them. Germline V gene data show CDR1 as ENHRY and CDR2 as SYGVKD. The CDR3 DNA reads TGTGCCATCGGCCCGGCTTCCTACGAGCAGTACTTC. This encodes CAIGPASYEQYF.

The V gene is TRBV28, the J gene TRBJ2-5; 9 nucleotides align to TRBD1. This CDR3 comprises 14 residues. CDR1 and CDR2 from the germline V gene are MDHEN and SYDVKM. V was clipped by 7 bases and J by 1 base; unmatched bases: 4. The CDR3 reads CASTQGQGQETQYF. The CDR3 bases are TGTGCCAGCACCCAGGGACAGGGCCAAGAGACCCAGTACTTC.

The chain employs TRBV5-1 and TRBJ2-4, with 9 nucleotides matching TRBD2. Germline V gene sequence: CDR1 SGHRS, CDR2 YFSETQ. The CDR3 runs to 18 residues. V shed 5 bases, J shed 0 bases, and the junction held 12 bases outside the gene matches. CDR3 region: CASRLTEVAGEAKNIQYF. As DNA, the CDR3 is TGCGCCAGCAGGCTGACGGAAGTAGCGGGGGAAGCCAAAAACATTCAGTACTTC.

The chain couples TRBV7-9 to TRBJ2-1; TRBD2 agrees at 8 bases. The germline V gene has CDR1 SEHNR and CDR2 FQNEAQ (reference sequence). CDR3 size: 18 residues. V dropped 5 bases and J dropped 10; count of bases not matched to a gene: 22. The CDR3 nucleotides read TGTGCCAGCAGCGCCGCGGGGGCGGGGGGCCCCCTAGATCAGGAGCAGTTCTTC. This codes for CASSAAGAGGPLDQEQFF.

The chain employs TRBV7-3 and TRBJ1-2, with D perhaps matching TRBD1 (5 bases). V lost 5 bases, J lost 7 bases, and 23 bases lay in between. The CDR3 length is 16 residues. The germline V gene has CDR1 SGHTA and CDR2 FQGTGA. The CDR3 is CASSPASGPQQGGYTF. The CDR3 region has the DNA TGTGCCAGCAGCCCAGCTTCGGGACCCCAGCAGGGTGGCTACACCTTC.

The chain joins TRBV18 to TRBJ1-5, with 9 bases lining up with TRBD1. J was trimmed by 9 bases and V by 2 bases; bases with no gene match: 2. Germline V gene sequence: CDR1 KGHSH, CDR2 LQKENI. The CDR3 totals 13 residues. The CDR3 coding sequence is TGTGCCAGCTCACCAGACAGGGGGGGGCCCCAGCATTTT. It translates to CASSPDRGGPQHF.

This chain connects TRBV5-1 to TRBJ1-5; 8 bases line up with TRBD1. CDR3 size: 15 residues. The germline CDR1 and CDR2 sequences are SGHRS and YFSETQ. V lost 4 bases and J lost 0; bases outside the gene matches: 3. CDR3 DNA: TGCGCCAGCAGCGAGACAGGGGATAGCAATCAGCCCCAGCATTTT. This codes for CASSETGDSNQPQHF.

The V and J genes are TRBV18 and TRBJ2-3, with 8 bases matching TRBD2. The length of the CDR3 is 16 residues. V gave up 5 bases and J gave up 3 bases; unmatched junction bases: 10. CDR1 and CDR2 from the germline V gene are KGHSH and LQKENI. CDR3 nucleotides: TGTGCCAGCTCAGTATTGGGACTAGTCAAAACAGATACGCAGTATTTT. Its protein product is CASSVLGLVKTDTQYF.

This clone was seen only once. The rearrangement links TRBV28 to TRBJ1-4, with 7 bases that match TRBD1. In germline, CDR1 is MDHEN, CDR2 SYDVKM. After removal of 6 bases from V and 8 bases from J, the junction contained 9 bases not matched to a gene. There are 14 residues in the CDR3. CDR3 in DNA: TGTGCCAGCAGCCACCGGGACAGAAAGGAAAAACTGTTTTTT. As protein: CASSHRDRKEKLFF.

This clone was seen only once. The rearrangement links TRBV2 to TRBJ2-2; unclear D gene. The CDR3 sequence is 11 residues long. The germline gives CDR1 SNHLY, CDR2 FYNNEI. The V and J ends lost 6 bases and 9 bases respectively, with 8 bases between them. CDR3 sequence reads: CASSEFRELFF. The CDR3 nucleotides are TGTGCCAGCAGCGAGTTTAGGGAGCTGTTTTTT.

The chain employs TRBV6-1 and TRBJ1-2; tentatively, D is TRBD1 (5 bases). Germline V CDR1 and CDR2: MNHNS, SASEGT. V gave up 3 bases and J gave up 6 bases, with 8 bases separating them. The CDR3 has 12 residues. The CDR3, as DNA: TGTGCCAGCAGTGAGACAGAAGATGGCTACACCTTC. It codes for CASSETEDGYTF.

This rearrangement joins TRBV30 to TRBJ1-2; no clear D gene. There are 13 residues in the CDR3. Germline V gives CDR1 GTSNPN, CDR2 SVGIG (reference sequence). Trimming removed 3 bases at V and 8 bases at J, with 16 bases between. The DNA for the CDR3 is TGTGCCTGGAGGTTCAGGACGATGGGAGGCTACACCTTC. Protein: CAWRFRTMGGYTF.

This chain connects TRBV30 to TRBJ1-1, with 7 positions matching TRBD1. The V gene's germline CDR1 is GTSNPN and CDR2 SVGIG (reference sequence). With V trimmed by 3 bases and J by 4 bases, 11 bases remained unmatched. CDR3 length equals 15 residues. The CDR3 region is CAWRPDRVQGTEAFF. CDR3 bases: TGTGCCTGGAGACCCGACAGGGTGCAAGGCACTGAAGCTTTCTTT.

The V call is TRBV7-9, the J call TRBJ2-7; TRBD1 matches at 10 bases. This CDR3 spans 16 amino acids. Germline trimming cut 4 bases from V and 7 bases from J; bases unmatched to any gene: 13. Germline V gene sequence: CDR1 SEHNR, CDR2 FQNEAQ (reference sequence). CDR3 amino acids: CASSYPPGTGAGEQYF. CDR3 nucleotide sequence: TGTGCCAGCAGCTACCCCCCCGGGACAGGGGCAGGTGAGCAGTACTTC.

The CDR3 loop is CASREGGRPTDTQYF. CDR3 coding DNA: TGCGCCAGCAGAGAGGGTGGGCGACCCACAGATACGCAGTATTTT. The chain is built from TRBV5-1 and TRBJ2-3; tentative D call: TRBD2 (5 bases). Trimming removed 5 bases from V and 2 bases from J, with 15 bases in between. The germline V gene encodes CDR1 SGHRS and CDR2 YFSETQ. There are 15 residues in the CDR3.

This chain joins TRBV27 and TRBJ2-1, with a possible D match to TRBD1 (5 bases). The CDR3 has 12 amino acids. Germline CDR1 MNHEY, CDR2 SMNVEV (reference sequence). V lost 2 bases and J lost 8, with 7 bases in between. The CDR3 bases are TGTGCCAGCAGTTTAAGGGGCGATGAGCAGTTCTTC. Translating gives CASSLRGDEQFF.

V gene TRBV2 combines with J gene TRBJ2-7; TRBD2 might be the D (5 bases). Germline assignment: CDR1 SNHLY and CDR2 FYNNEI. The CDR3 has 13 residues. The V gene lost 7 bases and the J gene lost 7 bases, with 17 bases spanning the gap. CDR3 DNA sequence: TGTGCCAGCACCCCATTCCCAACGGGGGAGCAGTACTTC. Its translation is CASTPFPTGEQYF.

V and J are TRBV7-2 and TRBJ1-1; TRBD1 is a possible D gene (5 bases). Looked up from germline, CDR1 is SGHTA and CDR2 is FQGNSA. V was cut by 1 base and J by 11 bases, with 17 bases left in between. There are 14 residues in the CDR3. CDR3 coding DNA: TGTGCCAGCAGCTTAGGGGGCGGAGGGGTGAGGGCTTTCTTT. Encoded protein: CASSLGGGGVRAFF.

The chain links TRBV3-1 (or the pseudogene TRBV3-2) to TRBJ2-7; the D is unclear. Germline V gives CDR1 LGHDT, CDR2 YNNKEL (reference sequence). V was shortened by 1 base and J by 3 bases, with 4 bases between the two germline ends. This CDR3 is built from 12 residues. DNA of the CDR3: TGTGCCAGCAGCCAAGTAGGCTACGAGCAGTACTTC. It translates to CASSQVGYEQYF.

The J gene is TRBJ1-4, the V gene TRBV2, with D perhaps matching TRBD1 (5 bases). The CDR3 covers 13 residues. CDR1 SNHLY and CDR2 FYNNEI come from the germline V gene. V was clipped by 4 bases and J by 14 bases, with 17 bases between them. CDR3 sequence: CASSAGAVPPLFF. In DNA, the CDR3 is TGTGCCAGCAGTGCCGGGGCTGTCCCACCCCTGTTTTTT.